The rows below give T cell receptor beta chains drawn from one sample of a study of tumor and adjacent non-tumor tissue in lung cancer. TCRdb analysed the multiplex PCR reads with MiXCR anew, one entry per CDR3 protein. The sample has 55,000 to 65,000 distinct CDR3 sequences, over 60% seen once; the top ten hold roughly a third. Material: distant non-tumor lung tissue. The receptors come from a man between 65 and 85 years old with non-small cell lung cancer. The CDR3 runs from the conserved cysteine through the conserved F or W. A D gene is named only where the DNA matches it firmly. Some rows mark clone size as missing; the rest say once, few, many or name a class of expanded clone.

d_call cdr3_length j_call clone_size v_call cdr3_nt cdr3_aa
. 15 TRBJ2-5 . TRBV11-1 TGTGCCAGCAGCTTGGCCGGGACACCCGAGGAGACCCAGTACTTC CASSLAGTPEETQYF
. 11 TRBJ2-5 . TRBV29-1 TGCAGCGTGGCCCCCGGGCGGACCCAGTACTTC CSVAPGRTQYF
TRBD2 16 TRBJ2-7 . TRBV11-1 TGTGCCAGCAGCTTAGCGCGACTAGCGGACTCCTATTATCAGTATTTC CASSLARLADSYYQYF
. 14 TRBJ1-2 . TRBV6-5 TGTGCCAGCAGCCCCCGGGGGTCTAACTATGGCCACACCTTC CASSPRGSNYGHTF
. 16 TRBJ2-2 . TRBV12-5 TGTGCTAGTGGTTTGGTAGGACTCCAGGGCGTCGGGGAGCTGTTTTTT CASGLVGLQGVGELFF
. 13 TRBJ1-6 once TRBV6-6 TGTGCCAGCAGTTACCGGCCGAATCCACTCCTCCACTTT CASSYRPNPLLHF
. 15 TRBJ2-6 . TRBV11-1 TGTGCCAGCAGAGAAACTAACTCTGGGGCCAATGTCCTGATTTTC CASRETNSGANVLIF
TRBD2 13 TRBJ2-1 . TRBV12-3/TRBV12-4 TGTGCTAGCATGGGCCGGGACTACAATGAGCAATTCTTC CASMGRDYNEQFF
. 14 TRBJ2-1 . TRBV6-5 TGTGCCATCAGGCCGACAGGGAGGAACAATGAGCAGATCTTC CAIRPTGRNNEQIF
. 18 TRBJ2-6 . TRBV5-1 TGCGCCAACAGCTTCGGGGGGACAGGTGCCTCTGGGGCCAACGTCCTGACTTTC CANSFGGTGASGANVLTF
. 13 TRBJ1-3 . TRBV5-5 TGTGCCAGCAGCTTGAACTCTGGAAACATCGTATATTTT CASSLNSGNIVYF
TRBD1 16 TRBJ2-2 few TRBV15 TGTGCCACCAGCAGGGGCAGGACAGGGGTCACCGGGGAGCTGTTTTTT CATSRGRTGVTGELFF
. 15 TRBJ2-5 . TRBV12-3/TRBV12-4 TGTGCCAGCAGCCCGGGAGTAGTGCCTCAAGAGACCCAGTACTTC CASSPGVVPQETQYF
TRBD1 14 TRBJ1-1 many TRBV5-6 TGTGCCAGCAGCTTGCCGGGACAGGGGACTGAAGCTTTCTTT CASSLPGQGTEAFF
TRBD2 15 TRBJ2-2 . TRBV14 TGTGCCGGCAGCCAAGGACTAGCAAGAGCCGGGGAGCTGTTTTTT CAGSQGLARAGELFF
TRBD1 16 TRBJ2-5 . TRBV11-3 TGTGCCAACAGCTTAAAGGGACAGGGGTTCCAAGAGTCCCAGTACTTC CANSLKGQGFQESQYF